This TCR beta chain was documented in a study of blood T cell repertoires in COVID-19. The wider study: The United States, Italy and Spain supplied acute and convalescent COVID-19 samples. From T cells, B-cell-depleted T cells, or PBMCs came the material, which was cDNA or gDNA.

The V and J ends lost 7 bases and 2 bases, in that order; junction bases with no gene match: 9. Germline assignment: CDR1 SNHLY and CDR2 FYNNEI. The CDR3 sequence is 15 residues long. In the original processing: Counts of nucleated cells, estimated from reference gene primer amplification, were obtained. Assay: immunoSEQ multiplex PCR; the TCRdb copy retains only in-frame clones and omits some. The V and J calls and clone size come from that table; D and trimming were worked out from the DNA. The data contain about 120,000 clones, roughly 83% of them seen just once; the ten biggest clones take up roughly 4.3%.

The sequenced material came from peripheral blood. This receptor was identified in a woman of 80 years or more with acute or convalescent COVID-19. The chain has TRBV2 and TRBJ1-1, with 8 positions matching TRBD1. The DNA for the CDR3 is TGTGCCAGCAATGACATAGGACAGGGTAACACTGAAGCTTTCTTT. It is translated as CASNDIGQGNTEAFF.